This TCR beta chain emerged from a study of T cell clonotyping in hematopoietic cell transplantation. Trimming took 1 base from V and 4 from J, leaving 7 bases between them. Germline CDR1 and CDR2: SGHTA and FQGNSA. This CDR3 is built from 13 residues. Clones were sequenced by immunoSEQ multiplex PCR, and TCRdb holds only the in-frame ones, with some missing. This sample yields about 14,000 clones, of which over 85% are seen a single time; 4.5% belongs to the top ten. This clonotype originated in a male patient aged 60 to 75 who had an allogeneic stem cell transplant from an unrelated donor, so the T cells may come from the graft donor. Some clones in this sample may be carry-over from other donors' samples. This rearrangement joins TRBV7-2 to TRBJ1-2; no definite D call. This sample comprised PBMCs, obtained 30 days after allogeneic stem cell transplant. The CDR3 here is CASSLEIPYGYTF. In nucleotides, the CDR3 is TGTGCCAGCAGCTTAGAAATACCCTATGGCTACACCTTC.